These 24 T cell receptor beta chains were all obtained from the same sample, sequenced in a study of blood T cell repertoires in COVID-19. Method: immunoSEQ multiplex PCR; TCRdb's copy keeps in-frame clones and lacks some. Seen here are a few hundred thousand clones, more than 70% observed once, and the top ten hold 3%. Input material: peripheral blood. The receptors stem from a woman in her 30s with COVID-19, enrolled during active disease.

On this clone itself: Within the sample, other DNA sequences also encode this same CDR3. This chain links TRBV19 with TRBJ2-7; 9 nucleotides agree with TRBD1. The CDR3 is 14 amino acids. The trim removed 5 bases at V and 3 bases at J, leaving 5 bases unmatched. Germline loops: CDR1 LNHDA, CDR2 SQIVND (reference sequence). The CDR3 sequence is CASSPGQGFYEQYF. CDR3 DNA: TGTGCCAGTAGTCCAGGACAGGGGTTCTACGAGCAGTACTTC.

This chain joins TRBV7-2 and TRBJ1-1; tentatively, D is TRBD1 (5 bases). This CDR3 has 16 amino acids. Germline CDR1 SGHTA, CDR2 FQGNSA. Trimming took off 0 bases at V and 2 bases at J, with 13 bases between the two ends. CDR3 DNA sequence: TGTGCCAGCAGCTTAGCGAGGACACCCAGAAACACTGAAGCTTTCTTT. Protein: CASSLARTPRNTEAFF.

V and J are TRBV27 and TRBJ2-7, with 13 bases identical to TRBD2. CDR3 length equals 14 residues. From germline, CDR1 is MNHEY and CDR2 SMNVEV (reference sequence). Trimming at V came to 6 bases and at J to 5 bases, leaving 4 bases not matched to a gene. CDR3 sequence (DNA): TGTGCCAGCAGACTAGCGGGAGGGAGCAACGAGCAGTACGTC. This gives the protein CASRLAGGSNEQYV.

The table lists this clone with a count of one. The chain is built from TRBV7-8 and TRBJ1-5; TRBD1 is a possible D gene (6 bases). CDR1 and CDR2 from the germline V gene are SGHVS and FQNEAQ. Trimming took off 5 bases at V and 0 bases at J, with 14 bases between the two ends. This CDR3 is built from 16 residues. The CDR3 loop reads CASSRSGTYSNQPQHF. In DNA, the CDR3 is TGTGCCAGCAGCCGCAGCGGGACATATAGCAATCAGCCCCAGCATTTT.

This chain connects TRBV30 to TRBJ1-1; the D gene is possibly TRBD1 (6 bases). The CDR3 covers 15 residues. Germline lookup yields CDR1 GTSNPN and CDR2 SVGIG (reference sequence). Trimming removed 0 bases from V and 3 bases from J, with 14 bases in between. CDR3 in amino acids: CAWSVPNTGYTEAFF. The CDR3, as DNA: TGTGCCTGGAGTGTACCGAATACAGGGTACACTGAAGCTTTCTTT.

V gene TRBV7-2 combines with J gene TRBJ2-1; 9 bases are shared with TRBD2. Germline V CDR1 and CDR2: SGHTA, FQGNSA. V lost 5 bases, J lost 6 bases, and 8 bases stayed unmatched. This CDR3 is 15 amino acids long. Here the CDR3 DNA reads TGTGCCAGCAGCCCTATAGCGGGAGCTTTCAATGAGCAGTTCTTC. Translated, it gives CASSPIAGAFNEQFF.

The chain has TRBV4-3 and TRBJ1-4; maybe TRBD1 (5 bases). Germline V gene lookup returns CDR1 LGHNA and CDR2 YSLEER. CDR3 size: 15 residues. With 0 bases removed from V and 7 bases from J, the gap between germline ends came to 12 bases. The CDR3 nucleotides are TGCGCCAGCAGCCAAGAAGGAGGGGTTCGTGAAAAACTGTTTTTT. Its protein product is CASSQEGGVREKLFF.

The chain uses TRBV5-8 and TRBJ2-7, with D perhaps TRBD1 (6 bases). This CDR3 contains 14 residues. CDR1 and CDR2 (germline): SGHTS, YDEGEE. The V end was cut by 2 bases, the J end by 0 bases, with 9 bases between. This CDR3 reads CASSFTGFSYEQYF. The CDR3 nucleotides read TGTGCCAGCAGCTTCACAGGGTTCTCCTACGAGCAGTACTTC.

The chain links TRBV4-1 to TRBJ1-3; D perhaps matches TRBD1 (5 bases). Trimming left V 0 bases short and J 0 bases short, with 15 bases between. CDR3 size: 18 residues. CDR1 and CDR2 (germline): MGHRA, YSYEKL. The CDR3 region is CASSQDAQGGYSGNTIYF. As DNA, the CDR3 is TGCGCCAGCAGCCAAGATGCCCAGGGTGGGTACTCTGGAAACACCATATATTTT.

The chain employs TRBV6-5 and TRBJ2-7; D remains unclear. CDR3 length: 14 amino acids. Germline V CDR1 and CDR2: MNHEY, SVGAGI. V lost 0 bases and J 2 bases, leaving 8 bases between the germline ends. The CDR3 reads CASSYSASAYEQYV. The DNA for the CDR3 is TGTGCCAGCAGTTACTCGGCTTCAGCCTACGAGCAGTACGTC.

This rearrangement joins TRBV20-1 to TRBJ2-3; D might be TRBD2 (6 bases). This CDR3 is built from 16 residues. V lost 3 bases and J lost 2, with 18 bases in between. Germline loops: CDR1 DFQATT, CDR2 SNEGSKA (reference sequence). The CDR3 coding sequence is TGCAGTGCTAGTGGAGAATCAGGGACTGTCACAGATACGCAGTATTTT. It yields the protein CSASGESGTVTDTQYF.

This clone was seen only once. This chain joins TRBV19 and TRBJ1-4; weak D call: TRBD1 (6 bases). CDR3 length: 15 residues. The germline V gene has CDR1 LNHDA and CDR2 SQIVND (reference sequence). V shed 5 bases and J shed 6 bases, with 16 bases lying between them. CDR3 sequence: CASSSLDRPDEKLFF. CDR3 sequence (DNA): TGTGCCAGTAGTTCCTTGGACAGACCGGATGAAAAACTGTTTTTT. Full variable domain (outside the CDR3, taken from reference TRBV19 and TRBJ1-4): DGGITQSPKYLFRKEGQNVTLSCEQNLNHDAMYWYRQDPGQGLRLIYYSQIVNDFQKGDIAEGYSVSREKKESFPLTVTSAQKNPTAFYLCASSSLDRPDEKLFFGSGTQLSVL.

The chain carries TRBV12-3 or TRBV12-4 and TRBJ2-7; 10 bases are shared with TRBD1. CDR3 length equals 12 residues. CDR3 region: CASSRTPGTGVV. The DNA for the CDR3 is TGTGCCAGCAGTAGAACCCCCGGGACAGGGGTCGTC.

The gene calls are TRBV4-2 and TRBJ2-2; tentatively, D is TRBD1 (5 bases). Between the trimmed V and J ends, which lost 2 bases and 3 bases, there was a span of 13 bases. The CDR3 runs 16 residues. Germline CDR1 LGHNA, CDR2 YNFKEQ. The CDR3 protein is CASSQPGRADTGELFF. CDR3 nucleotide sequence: TGTGCCAGCAGCCAACCGGGCAGGGCGGACACCGGGGAGCTGTTTTTT.

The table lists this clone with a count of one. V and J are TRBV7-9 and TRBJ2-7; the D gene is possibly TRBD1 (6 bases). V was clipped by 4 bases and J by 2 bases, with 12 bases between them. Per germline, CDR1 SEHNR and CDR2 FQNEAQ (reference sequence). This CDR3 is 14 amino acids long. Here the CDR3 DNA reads TGTGCCAGCAGCTCGACCGGGACAACCTACGAGCAGTACGTC. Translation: CASSSTGTTYEQYV.

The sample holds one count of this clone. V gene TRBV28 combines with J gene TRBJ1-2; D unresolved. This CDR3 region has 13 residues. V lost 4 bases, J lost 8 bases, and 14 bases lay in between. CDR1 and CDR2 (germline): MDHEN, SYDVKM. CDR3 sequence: CASSSQITEGYTF. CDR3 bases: TGTGCCAGCAGTTCACAGATTACCGAGGGCTACACCTTC.

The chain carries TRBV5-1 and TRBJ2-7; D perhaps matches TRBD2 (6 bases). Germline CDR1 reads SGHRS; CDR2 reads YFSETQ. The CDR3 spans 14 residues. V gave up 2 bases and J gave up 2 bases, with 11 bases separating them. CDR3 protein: CASSLLGGAYEQYF. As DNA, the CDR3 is TGCGCCAGCAGCTTATTGGGGGGAGCCTACGAGCAGTACTTC.

CDR3 bases: TGCGCCAGCAGCCCGGATTCCAGGTCGGATCAGCCCCAGCATTTT. Amino acids: CASSPDSRSDQPQHF. The chain is built from TRBV5-1 and TRBJ1-5; D remains unclear. Trimming shortened V by 4 bases and J by 5 bases, and 16 bases separated the two germline ends. The CDR3 loop spans 15 amino acids. The germline V gene has CDR1 SGHRS and CDR2 YFSETQ.

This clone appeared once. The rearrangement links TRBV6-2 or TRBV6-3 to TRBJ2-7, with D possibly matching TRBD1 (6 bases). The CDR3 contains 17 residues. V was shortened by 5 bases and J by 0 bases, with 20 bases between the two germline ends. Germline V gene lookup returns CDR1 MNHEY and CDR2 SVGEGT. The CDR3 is CASSHRDTLRSSYEQYF. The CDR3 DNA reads TGTGCCAGCAGTCACCGGGACACCCTTAGAAGCTCCTACGAGCAGTACTTC.

CDR3 region: CASSGREGIQYF. The CDR3 nucleotides read TGTGCCAGCAGTGGAAGGGAGGGCATTCAGTACTTC. This chain joins TRBV2 and TRBJ2-4; 7 bases align to TRBD2. The CDR3 is made up of 12 amino acids. After removal of 4 bases from V and 9 bases from J, the junction contained 3 bases not matched to a gene. The germline CDR1 and CDR2 sequences are SNHLY and FYNNEI. The entire variable domain, with the rest obtained from reference TRBV2 and TRBJ2-4, is as follows: EPEVTQTPSHQVTQMGQEVILRCVPISNHLYFYWYRQILGQKVEFLVSFYNNEISEKSEIFDDQFSVERPDGSNFTLKIRSTKLEDSAMYFCASSGREGIQYFGAGTRLSVL.

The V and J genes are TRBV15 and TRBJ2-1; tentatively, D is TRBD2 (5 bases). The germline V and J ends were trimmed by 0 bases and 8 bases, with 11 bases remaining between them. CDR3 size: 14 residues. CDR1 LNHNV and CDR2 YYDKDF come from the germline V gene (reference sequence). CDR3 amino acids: CATSRDPAVDEQFF. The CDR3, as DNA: TGTGCCACCAGCAGAGATCCAGCGGTCGATGAGCAGTTCTTC.

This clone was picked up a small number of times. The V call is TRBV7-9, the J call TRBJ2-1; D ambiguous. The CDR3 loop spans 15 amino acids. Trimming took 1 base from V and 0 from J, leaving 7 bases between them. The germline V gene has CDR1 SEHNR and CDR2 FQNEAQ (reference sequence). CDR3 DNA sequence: TGTGCCAGCAGCTTAGAGTGGAGCTCCTACAATGAGCAGTTCTTC. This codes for CASSLEWSSYNEQFF. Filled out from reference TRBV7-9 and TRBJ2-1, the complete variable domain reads DTGVSQNPRHKITKRGQNVTFRCDPISEHNRLYWYRQTLGQGPEFLTYFQNEAQLEKSRLLSDRFSAERPKGSFSTLEIQRTEQGDSAMYLCASSLEWSSYNEQFFGPGTRLTVL.

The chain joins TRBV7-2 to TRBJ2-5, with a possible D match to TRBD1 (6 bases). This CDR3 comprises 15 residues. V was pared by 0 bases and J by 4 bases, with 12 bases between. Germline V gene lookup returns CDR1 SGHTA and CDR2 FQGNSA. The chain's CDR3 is CASSLAPGVGETQYF. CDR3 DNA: TGTGCCAGCAGCTTAGCCCCAGGGGTGGGAGAGACCCAGTACTTC.

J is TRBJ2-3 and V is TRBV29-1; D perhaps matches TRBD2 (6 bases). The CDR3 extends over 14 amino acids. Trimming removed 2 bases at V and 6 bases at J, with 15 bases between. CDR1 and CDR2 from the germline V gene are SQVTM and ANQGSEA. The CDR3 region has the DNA TGCAGCGTTGAACCCCCGGGAGACCCCGATACGCAGTATTTT. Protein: CSVEPPGDPDTQYF.